This T cell receptor (beta chain) came from a study of CD8 T cells in Susac syndrome. CDR3 length: 16 amino acids. The germline V gene encodes CDR1 SEHNR and CDR2 FQNEAQ (reference sequence). V dropped 5 bases and J dropped 4 bases, with 20 bases sitting between them. Negative isolation yielded the CD8+ and CD4+ T cells, while FACS enriched the TEMRA cells. Reverse transcription of about 0.45 to 1 ug RNA was carried out with random hexamers. Amplification of TCR beta CDR3 used immunoSEQ multiplex PCR across 54 Vbeta and 13 Jbeta. A single record per CDR3 protein comes from TCRdb applying MiXCR to the immunoSEQ multiplex PCR reads. The sample records 100,000 to 150,000 distinct CDR3 sequences, more than 80% being singletons.

This receptor was taken from a human donor with multiple sclerosis. The V gene is TRBV7-9, the J gene TRBJ1-1, with a weak D call TRBD1 (6 bases). Sequencing was done on a sample of CD8+ T cells from PBMCs. In nucleotides, the CDR3 is TGTGCCAGCAGCAGGGGGTTCAGCGTATGGGGCACTGAAGCTTTCTTT. It is translated as CASSRGFSVWGTEAFF.